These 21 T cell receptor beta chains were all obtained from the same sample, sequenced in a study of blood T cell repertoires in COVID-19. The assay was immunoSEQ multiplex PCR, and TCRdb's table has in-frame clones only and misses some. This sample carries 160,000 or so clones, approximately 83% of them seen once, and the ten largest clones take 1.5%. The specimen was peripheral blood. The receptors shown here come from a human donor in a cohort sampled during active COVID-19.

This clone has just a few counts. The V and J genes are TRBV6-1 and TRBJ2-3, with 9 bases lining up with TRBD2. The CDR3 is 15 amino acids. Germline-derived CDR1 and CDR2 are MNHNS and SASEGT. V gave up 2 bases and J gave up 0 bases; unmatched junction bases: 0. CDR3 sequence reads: CASSELAGSTDTQYF. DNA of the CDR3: TGTGCCAGCAGTGAACTAGCGGGAAGCACAGATACGCAGTATTTT.

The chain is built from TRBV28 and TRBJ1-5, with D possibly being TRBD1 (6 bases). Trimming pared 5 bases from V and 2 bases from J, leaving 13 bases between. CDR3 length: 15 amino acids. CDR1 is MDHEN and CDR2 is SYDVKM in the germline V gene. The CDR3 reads CASSIQGRGNQPQHF. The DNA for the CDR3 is TGTGCCAGCAGTATCCAGGGGCGTGGCAATCAGCCCCAGCATTTT.

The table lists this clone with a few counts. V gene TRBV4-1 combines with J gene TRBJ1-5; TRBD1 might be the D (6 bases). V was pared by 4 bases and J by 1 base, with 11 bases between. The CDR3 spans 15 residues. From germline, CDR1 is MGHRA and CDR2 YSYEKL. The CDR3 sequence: CASSLSGQSNQPQHF. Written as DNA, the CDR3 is TGCGCCAGCAGCCTTTCCGGACAGAGCAATCAGCCCCAGCATTTT.

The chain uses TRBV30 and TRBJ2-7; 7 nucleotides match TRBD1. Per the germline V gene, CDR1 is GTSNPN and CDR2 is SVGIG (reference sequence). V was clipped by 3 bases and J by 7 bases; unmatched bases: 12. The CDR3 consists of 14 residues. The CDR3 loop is CAWRNQTGFREQYF. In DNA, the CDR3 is TGTGCCTGGAGGAACCAGACAGGGTTTAGGGAGCAGTACTTC.

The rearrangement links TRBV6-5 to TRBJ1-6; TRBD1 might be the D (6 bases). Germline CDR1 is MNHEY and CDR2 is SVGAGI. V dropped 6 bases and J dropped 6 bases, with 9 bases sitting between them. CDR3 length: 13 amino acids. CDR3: CASSRGINSPLHF. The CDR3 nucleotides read TGTGCCAGCAGCAGGGGCATTAATTCACCCCTCCACTTT.

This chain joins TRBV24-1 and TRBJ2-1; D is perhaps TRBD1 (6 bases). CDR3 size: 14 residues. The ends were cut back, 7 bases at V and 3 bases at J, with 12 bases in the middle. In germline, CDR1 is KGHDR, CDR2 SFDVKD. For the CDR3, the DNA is TGTGCCACCAGAAAGGACAGACTCTACAATGAGCAGTTCTTC. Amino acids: CATRKDRLYNEQFF.

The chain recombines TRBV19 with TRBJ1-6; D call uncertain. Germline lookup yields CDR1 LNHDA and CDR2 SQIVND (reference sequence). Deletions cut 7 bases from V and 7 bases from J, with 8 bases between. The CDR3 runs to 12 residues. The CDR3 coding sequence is TGTGCCAGTAAGGAGATAAATTCACCCCTCCACTTT. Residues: CASKEINSPLHF.

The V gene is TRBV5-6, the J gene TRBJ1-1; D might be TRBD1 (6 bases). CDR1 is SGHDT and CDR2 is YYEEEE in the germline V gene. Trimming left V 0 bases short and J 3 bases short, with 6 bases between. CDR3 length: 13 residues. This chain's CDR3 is CASSLDRDTEAFF. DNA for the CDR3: TGTGCCAGCAGCTTGGACAGGGACACTGAAGCTTTCTTT. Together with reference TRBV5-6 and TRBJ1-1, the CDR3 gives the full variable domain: DAGVTQSPTHLIKTRGQQVTLRCSPKSGHDTVSWYQQALGQGPQFIFQYYEEEERQRGNFPDRFSGHQFPNYSSELNVNALLLGDSALYLCASSLDRDTEAFFGQGTRLTVV.

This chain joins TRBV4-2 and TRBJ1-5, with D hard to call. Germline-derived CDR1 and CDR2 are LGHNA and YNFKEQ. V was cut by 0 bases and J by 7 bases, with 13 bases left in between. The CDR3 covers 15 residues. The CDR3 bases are TGTGCCAGCAGCCAAGATAGCGGGTTGGGACAGCCCCAGCATTTT. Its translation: CASSQDSGLGQPQHF.

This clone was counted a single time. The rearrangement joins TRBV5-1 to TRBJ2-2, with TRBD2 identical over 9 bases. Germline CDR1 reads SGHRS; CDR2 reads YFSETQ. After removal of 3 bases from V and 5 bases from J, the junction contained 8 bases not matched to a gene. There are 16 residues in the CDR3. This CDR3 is CASSYSGSTRTGELFF. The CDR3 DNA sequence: TGCGCCAGCAGCTATAGCGGGAGCACCCGGACCGGGGAGCTGTTTTTT.

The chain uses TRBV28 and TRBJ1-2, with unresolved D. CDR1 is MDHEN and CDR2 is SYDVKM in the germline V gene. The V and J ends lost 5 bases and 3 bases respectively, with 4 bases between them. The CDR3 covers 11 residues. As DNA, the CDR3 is TGTGCCAGCAGTGTAGACTATGGCTACACCTTC. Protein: CASSVDYGYTF.

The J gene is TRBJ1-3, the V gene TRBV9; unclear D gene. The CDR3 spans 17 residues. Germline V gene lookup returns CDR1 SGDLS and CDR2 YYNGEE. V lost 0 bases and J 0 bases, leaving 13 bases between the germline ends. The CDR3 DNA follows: TGTGCCAGCAGCGTAGGCGGTGAAACCCTCTCTGGAAACACCATATATTTT. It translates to CASSVGGETLSGNTIYF.

CDR3 in amino acids: CATSRGGTYEQYF. The CDR3 DNA is TGTGCCACCAGCAGGGGGGGGACCTACGAGCAGTACTTC. J is TRBJ2-7 and V is TRBV15, with 7 positions matching TRBD2. The junction had 1 base not matched to a gene; V was cut back by 3 bases and J by 2 bases. The CDR3 is made up of 13 amino acids. Looked up from germline, CDR1 is LNHNV and CDR2 is YYDKDF (reference sequence). Drawing the rest from reference TRBV15 and TRBJ2-7, the complete variable domain is DAMVIQNPRYQVTQFGKPVTLSCSQTLNHNVMYWYQQKSSQAPKLLFHYYDKDFNNEADTPDNFQSRRPNTSFCFLDIRSPGLGDTAMYLCATSRGGTYEQYFGPGTRLTVT.

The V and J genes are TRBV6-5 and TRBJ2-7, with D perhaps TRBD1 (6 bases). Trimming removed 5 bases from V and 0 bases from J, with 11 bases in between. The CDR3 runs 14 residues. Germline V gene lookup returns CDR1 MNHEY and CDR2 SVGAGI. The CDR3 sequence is CASSHDRSSYEQYF. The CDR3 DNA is TGTGCCAGCAGTCACGACAGGAGCTCCTACGAGCAGTACTTC.

This CDR3 is CASSFNRNTEAFF. The CDR3 coding sequence is TGCGCCAGCAGTTTTAATCGGAACACTGAAGCTTTCTTT. The chain has TRBV5-1 and TRBJ1-1, with D uncertain. Trimming removed 5 bases from V and 1 base from J, with 9 bases in between. This CDR3 has 13 amino acids. Germline CDR1 reads SGHRS; CDR2 reads YFSETQ.

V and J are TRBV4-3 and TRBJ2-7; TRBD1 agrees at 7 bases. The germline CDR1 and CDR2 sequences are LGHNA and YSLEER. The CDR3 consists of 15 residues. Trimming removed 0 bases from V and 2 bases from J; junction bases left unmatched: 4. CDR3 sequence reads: CASSQDRGPPYEQYF. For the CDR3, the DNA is TGCGCCAGCAGCCAAGATAGGGGGCCGCCCTACGAGCAGTACTTC.

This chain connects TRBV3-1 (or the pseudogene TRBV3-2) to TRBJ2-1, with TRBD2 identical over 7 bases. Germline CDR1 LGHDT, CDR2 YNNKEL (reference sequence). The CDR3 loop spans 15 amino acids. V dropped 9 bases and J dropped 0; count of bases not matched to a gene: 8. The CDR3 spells CASTYTGGSYNEQFF. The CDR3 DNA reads TGTGCCAGTACCTATACGGGGGGCTCCTACAATGAGCAGTTCTTC.

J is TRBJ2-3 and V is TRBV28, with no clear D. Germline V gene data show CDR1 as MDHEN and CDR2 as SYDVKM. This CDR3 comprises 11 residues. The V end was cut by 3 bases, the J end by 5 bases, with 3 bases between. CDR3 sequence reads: CASSFRDTQYF. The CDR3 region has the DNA TGTGCCAGCAGTTTCAGAGATACGCAGTATTTT.

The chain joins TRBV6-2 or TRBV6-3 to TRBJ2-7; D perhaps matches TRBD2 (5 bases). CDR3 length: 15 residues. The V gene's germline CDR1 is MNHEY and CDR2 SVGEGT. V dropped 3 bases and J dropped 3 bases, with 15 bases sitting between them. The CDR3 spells CASSYAEAGNYEQYF. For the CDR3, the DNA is TGTGCCAGCAGTTATGCGGAGGCGGGCAACTACGAGCAGTACTTC.

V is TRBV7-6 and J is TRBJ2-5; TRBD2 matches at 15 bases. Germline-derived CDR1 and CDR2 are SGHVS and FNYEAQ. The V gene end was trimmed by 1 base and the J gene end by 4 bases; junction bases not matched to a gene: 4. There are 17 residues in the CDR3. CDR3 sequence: CASSLGTSGGAGETQYF. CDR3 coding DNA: TGTGCCAGCAGCTTAGGGACTAGCGGGGGGGCCGGAGAGACCCAGTACTTC.

The CDR3 DNA is TGTGCCAGCAGTTTATTAGCAGGGCCCCCTCTGTACTTC. It encodes CASSLLAGPPLYF. The J gene is TRBJ2-7, the V gene TRBV27; a weak D match, TRBD1 (5 bases). The CDR3 spans 13 residues. CDR1 MNHEY and CDR2 SMNVEV come from the germline V gene (reference sequence). V was trimmed by 1 base and J by 12 bases, leaving 16 bases between them.